This is a list of T cell receptor beta chains from one sample in a study of neoadjuvant anti-PD-1 for oral cavity cancer. Sequencing used immunoSEQ multiplex PCR; TCRdb keeps in-frame clones, though not all of them. There are approximately 37,000 clones in the sample; about 86% occur only once, and approximately 3.7% lies in the top ten. The sequencing used PBMCs, collected before nivolumab (anti-PD-1) treatment. The source of these receptors is a person aged 40 to 85 with oral cavity squamous cell carcinoma. Both conserved end residues are part of each CDR3. Each record gives: clone size, J gene, CDR3 length, D gene, V gene, CDR3 protein, CDR3 DNA. D genes are given only for firm matches. Rows may omit the clone size; those that give it use once, few, many or a size class.

.,TRBJ2-1,12,.,TRBV29-1,CSVVGLHNEQFF,TGCAGCGTCGTCGGGCTCCACAATGAGCAGTTCTTC
.,TRBJ1-2,14,TRBD1,TRBV9,CASSVATGGTGYTF,TGTGCCAGCAGCGTAGCCACAGGGGGCACTGGCTACACCTTC
.,TRBJ2-2,14,.,TRBV19,CASNPRWVSGELFF,TGTGCCAGTAACCCGCGTTGGGTGAGTGGGGAGCTGTTTTTT
few,TRBJ1-6,16,TRBD1,TRBV5-6,CASSLEGGTGDSPLHF,TGTGCCAGCAGCTTGGAGGGGGGGACAGGGGATTCACCCCTCCACTTT
.,TRBJ2-7,15,TRBD2,TRBV7-2,CASSLGSSGDYEQYF,TGTGCCAGCAGCTTAGGGTCTAGCGGGGACTACGAGCAGTACTTC
.,TRBJ2-5,16,TRBD2,TRBV14,CASSQDGSGARATQYF,TGTGCCAGCAGCCAAGATGGCAGCGGGGCTCGAGCGACCCAGTACTTC
.,TRBJ1-1,14,.,TRBV6-1,CASSHIIPDPEAFF,TGTGCCAGCAGTCACATCATCCCCGACCCCGAAGCTTTCTTT
.,TRBJ2-7,14,.,TRBV4-3,CASSRDILSYEQYF,TGCGCCAGCAGCCGGGACATCTTGTCCTACGAGCAGTACTTC
.,TRBJ2-2,15,.,TRBV4-1,CASSQLLANTGELFF,TGCGCCAGCAGCCAACTGCTAGCGAACACCGGGGAGCTGTTTTTT
.,TRBJ1-1,11,.,TRBV7-9,CASSPKAEAFF,TGTGCCAGCAGCCCCAAGGCTGAAGCTTTCTTT